This T cell receptor beta chain was recovered during a study of a mutant IDH1 vaccine in newly diagnosed glioma. V lost 2 bases, J lost 3 bases, and 14 bases stayed unmatched. Germline V lookup: CDR1 SGHRS, CDR2 YFSETQ. This CDR3 comprises 17 residues. Clones were sequenced by immunoSEQ multiplex PCR, and TCRdb holds only the in-frame ones, with some missing. In the table there are about 38,000 clones, 75% to 80% of which are singletons. Specified time point: week 5, during vaccination. Vaccination used 300 ug of mutant IDH1 20-mer peptide per dose, with topical imiquimod. Concerning this clone itself: No antigen is known for it.

This chain links TRBV5-1 with TRBJ2-7, with 7 bases aligning to TRBD2. This TCR was sampled from a man aged 40-49 years with glioma. The source was PBMCs, collected from a glioma patient whose treatment included an IDH1 peptide vaccine. The CDR3: CASSFRGGPQRGYEQYF. CDR3 bases: TGCGCCAGCAGCTTTCGCGGGGGACCCCAACGTGGCTACGAGCAGTACTTC.